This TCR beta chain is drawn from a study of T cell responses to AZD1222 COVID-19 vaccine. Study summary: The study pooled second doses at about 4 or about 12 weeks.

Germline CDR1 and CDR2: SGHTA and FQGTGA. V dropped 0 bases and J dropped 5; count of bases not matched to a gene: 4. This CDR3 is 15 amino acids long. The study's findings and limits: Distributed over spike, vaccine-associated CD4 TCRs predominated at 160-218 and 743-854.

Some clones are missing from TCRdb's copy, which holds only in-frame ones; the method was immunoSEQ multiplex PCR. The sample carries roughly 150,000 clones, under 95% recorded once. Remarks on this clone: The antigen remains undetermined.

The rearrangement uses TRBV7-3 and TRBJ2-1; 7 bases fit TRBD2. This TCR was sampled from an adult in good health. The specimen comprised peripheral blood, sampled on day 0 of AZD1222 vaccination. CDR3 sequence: CASSLTRETHNEQFF. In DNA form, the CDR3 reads TGTGCCAGCAGCTTAACGCGGGAGACCCACAATGAGCAGTTCTTC. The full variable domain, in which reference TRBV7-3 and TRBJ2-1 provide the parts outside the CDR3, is GAGVSQTPSNKVTEKGKYVELRCDPISGHTALYWYRQSLGQGPEFLIYFQGTGAADDSGLPNDRFFAVRPEGSVSTLKIQRTERGDSAVYLCASSLTRETHNEQFFGPGTRLTVL.